Listed here are 32 T cell receptor beta chains from one sample, sequenced in a study of blood T cell repertoires in COVID-19. Sequencing was performed with immunoSEQ multiplex PCR; in TCRdb, only in-frame clones are kept and a portion is missing. The sample contains about 480,000 clones, about 85% of which appear only once. The sequenced sample consisted of PBMCs or T cells enriched from blood (not recorded which). All receptors come from a woman in her late teens or twenties with acute COVID-19.

The chain recombines TRBV9 with TRBJ1-6, with a possible D match to TRBD1 (5 bases). Germline lookup yields CDR1 SGDLS and CDR2 YYNGEE. The CDR3 totals 14 residues. The V gene lost 0 bases and the J gene lost 7 bases, with 8 bases spanning the gap. The CDR3 spells CASSVEGENSPLHF. CDR3 bases: TGTGCCAGCAGCGTAGAAGGGGAAAATTCACCCCTCCACTTT. Using reference TRBV9 and TRBJ1-6 for the parts outside the CDR3, the full variable domain is DSGVTQTPKHLITATGQRVTLRCSPRSGDLSVYWYQQSLDQGLQFLIQYYNGEERAKGNILERFSAQQFPDLHSELNLSSLELGDSALYFCASSVEGENSPLHFGNGTRLTVT.

This chain connects TRBV6-5 to TRBJ1-4; unclear D gene. V was trimmed by 6 bases and J by 8 bases, leaving 13 bases between them. The CDR3 is made up of 13 amino acids. CDR1 and CDR2 (germline): MNHEY, SVGAGI. The CDR3 nucleotides read TGTGCCAGCAGCATGAGGCGGCCGGAAAAACTGTTTTTT. This sequence encodes CASSMRRPEKLFF.

V and J are TRBV5-1 and TRBJ2-7, with D perhaps matching TRBD1 (6 bases). The germline V gene has CDR1 SGHRS and CDR2 YFSETQ. V was cut by 0 bases and J by 4 bases, with 14 bases left in between. The CDR3 is 15 residues long. The CDR3 DNA follows: TGCGCCAGCAGCTTGGGTCCGGGACAAGATTACGAGCAGTACTTC. Its protein is CASSLGPGQDYEQYF.

The gene calls are TRBV28 and TRBJ1-5; D not certain. Trimming stripped 2 bases from V and 6 bases from J, with 8 bases between. CDR3 size: 13 residues. Germline V gene data show CDR1 as MDHEN and CDR2 as SYDVKM. The CDR3 DNA sequence: TGTGCCAGCAGTTTACGAGGGTTTCAGCCCCAGCATTTT. Translated: CASSLRGFQPQHF.

The J gene is TRBJ1-2, the V gene TRBV27, with D possibly matching TRBD1 (5 bases). The germline CDR1 and CDR2 sequences are MNHEY and SMNVEV (reference sequence). Trimming removed 4 bases at V and 3 bases at J, with 15 bases between. The CDR3 extends over 15 amino acids. CDR3 in DNA: TGTGCCAGCAGTTCAAGGGGATTTTCCCACTATGGCTACACCTTC. It yields the protein CASSSRGFSHYGYTF.

The chain links TRBV11-2 to TRBJ1-1; perhaps TRBD1 as D (5 bases). The germline CDR1 and CDR2 sequences are SGHAT and FQNNGV. Trimming left V 5 bases short and J 11 bases short, with 18 bases between. The CDR3 runs to 13 residues. CDR3 nucleotide sequence: TGTGCCAGCAGCCCATCGGTCCAGGGAAGGGCTTTCTTT. Translating it yields CASSPSVQGRAFF.

The rearrangement joins TRBV7-2 to TRBJ2-4, with 8 nucleotides matching TRBD1. Germline V CDR1 and CDR2: SGHTA, FQGNSA. The CDR3 length is 18 residues. J gave up 2 bases and V 2 bases, and 11 bases lay outside the gene matches. In nucleotides, the CDR3 is TGTGCCAGCAGCTTACCCGATAACAGGGGGTTCACCAAAAACATTCAGTACTTC. This codes for CASSLPDNRGFTKNIQYF. The full variable domain, its missing parts supplied by reference TRBV7-2 and TRBJ2-4, is GAGVSQSPSNKVTEKGKDVELRCDPISGHTALYWYRQSLGQGLEFLIYFQGNSAPDKSGLPSDRFSAERTGGSVSTLTIQRTQQEDSAVYLCASSLPDNRGFTKNIQYFGAGTRLSVL.

The J gene is TRBJ2-5, the V gene TRBV29-1, with D possibly TRBD2 on 6 matching bases. CDR1 is SQVTM, CDR2 ANQGSEA, per germline. This CDR3 is 13 amino acids long. V lost 4 bases, J lost 5 bases, and 14 bases lay in between. The CDR3 is CSVGLARGETQYF. CDR3 in DNA: TGCAGCGTTGGGTTGGCTCGGGGGGAGACCCAGTACTTC. The full variable domain, completed using reference TRBV29-1 and TRBJ2-5, is SAVISQKPSRDICQRGTSLTIQCQVDSQVTMMFWYRQQPGQSLTLIATANQGSEATYESGFVIDKFPISRPNLTFSTLTVSNMSPEDSSIYLCSVGLARGETQYFGPGTRLLVL.

The rearrangement joins TRBV27 to TRBJ1-1, with D maybe TRBD1 (5 bases). Germline-derived CDR1 and CDR2 are MNHEY and SMNVEV (reference sequence). V was cut by 4 bases and J by 11 bases, with 11 bases left in between. CDR3 size: 11 residues. Here the CDR3 reads CASSSGGGAFF. The CDR3 DNA reads as TGTGCCAGCAGTTCTGGGGGGGGTGCTTTCTTT.

The chain has TRBV4-3 and TRBJ2-1; 9 nucleotides line up with TRBD2. Per germline, CDR1 LGHNA and CDR2 YSLEER. The V segment lost 3 bases and the J segment 3 bases; nucleotides outside the gene matches: 3. There are 15 residues in the CDR3. DNA of the CDR3: TGCGCCAGCAGCCACGCTAGCGGGGACTACAATGAGCAGTTCTTC. Protein product: CASSHASGDYNEQFF.

The table lists this clone with a count of one. V is TRBV3-1 (or the pseudogene TRBV3-2) and J is TRBJ1-1; D is unresolved. The CDR3 extends over 13 amino acids. Trimming removed 0 bases at V and 0 bases at J, with 2 bases between. Germline V gene sequence: CDR1 LGHDT, CDR2 YNNKEL (reference sequence). CDR3 sequence: CASSQDMNTEAFF. Here the CDR3 DNA reads TGTGCCAGCAGCCAAGACATGAACACTGAAGCTTTCTTT.

The V and J genes are TRBV27 and TRBJ2-5, with D perhaps matching TRBD2 (6 bases). V was trimmed by 6 bases and J by 4 bases, leaving 18 bases between them. The CDR3 has 15 residues. Germline V CDR1 and CDR2: MNHEY, SMNVEV (reference sequence). The CDR3 loop reads CASRTRLDLRETQYF. CDR3 nucleotides: TGTGCCAGCAGAACCCGACTAGACCTCCGAGAGACCCAGTACTTC.

The chain combines TRBV11-2 with TRBJ1-5; a possible D gene is TRBD1 (5 bases). In germline, CDR1 is SGHAT, CDR2 FQNNGV. Trimming pared 1 base from V and 5 bases from J, leaving 12 bases between. The CDR3 covers 15 residues. Here the CDR3 reads CASSLGTGGYQPQHF. For the CDR3, the DNA is TGTGCCAGCAGCTTAGGAACCGGGGGTTATCAGCCCCAGCATTTT.

CDR3 sequence (DNA): TGTGCCATCAGTGAGCGGGGGGCGAACACCGGGGAGCTGTTTTTT. Translation: CAISERGANTGELFF. The chain is built from TRBV10-3 and TRBJ2-2, with 7 bases matching TRBD2. This CDR3 has 15 amino acids. Germline lookup yields CDR1 ENHRY and CDR2 SYGVKD. The trim removed 2 bases at V and 0 bases at J, leaving 0 bases unmatched.

The rearrangement links TRBV29-1 to TRBJ1-1, with 8 positions matching TRBD1. The CDR3 is 13 amino acids. The V gene's germline CDR1 is SQVTM and CDR2 ANQGSEA. The trim removed 4 bases at V and 5 bases at J, leaving 6 bases unmatched. The CDR3 region is CSVGSGGNTEAFF. The CDR3, as DNA: TGCAGCGTTGGATCAGGGGGCAATACTGAAGCTTTCTTT.

J is TRBJ2-1 and V is TRBV9; 14 nucleotides line up with TRBD2. The length of the CDR3 is 20 residues. Germline trimming cut 2 bases from V and 4 bases from J; bases unmatched to any gene: 14. Germline V gives CDR1 SGDLS, CDR2 YYNGEE. Here the CDR3 reads CASSVGTSGSGGKEYNEQFF. The CDR3 nucleotides are TGTGCCAGCAGCGTCGGGACTAGCGGGAGTGGGGGTAAGGAGTACAATGAGCAGTTCTTC.

This clone was found a few times. The rearrangement links TRBV14 to TRBJ1-6; 9 bases match TRBD1. The CDR3 has 14 amino acids. Germline trimming cut 1 base from V and 13 bases from J; bases unmatched to any gene: 5. The germline V gene encodes CDR1 SGHDN and CDR2 FVKESK. The CDR3 bases are TGTGCCAGCAGCCAAGGCGGACAGGGGTTTCCCCTCCACTTT. Translation: CASSQGGQGFPLHF.

Concerning this clone: In the same sample, other DNA sequences code for this CDR3. This CDR3 reads CASSPGSTDTQYF. For the CDR3, the DNA is TGTGCCAGCTCACCGGGCTCCACAGATACGCAGTATTTT. The V gene is TRBV18, the J gene TRBJ2-3; D is undetermined. CDR3 length: 13 residues. Germline V gene lookup returns CDR1 KGHSH and CDR2 LQKENI. V was clipped by 3 bases and J by 2 bases, with 6 bases between them. Supplemented by reference TRBV18 and TRBJ2-3, the full variable domain reads NAGVMQNPRHLVRRRGQEARLRCSPMKGHSHVYWYRQLPEEGLKFMVYLQKENIIDESGMPKERFSAEFPKEGPSILRIQQVVRGDSAAYFCASSPGSTDTQYFGPGTRLTVL.

V is TRBV19 and J is TRBJ1-5; D is possibly TRBD1 (6 bases). V shed 5 bases and J shed 5 bases, with 13 bases lying between them. Germline V gives CDR1 LNHDA, CDR2 SQIVND (reference sequence). This CDR3 is built from 14 residues. For the CDR3, the DNA is TGTGCCAGTAGTCAACTACAGGGTCATCAGCCCCAGCATTTT. As protein: CASSQLQGHQPQHF.

J is TRBJ2-7 and V is TRBV7-2, with 8 nucleotides matching TRBD2. Losses at the gene ends were 5 bases for V and 3 bases for J; bases not matched to a gene: 9. Per germline, CDR1 SGHTA and CDR2 FQGNSA. The CDR3 contains 15 residues. The CDR3, as DNA: TGTGCCAGCAGCGTGATGGGCGGGAGGAACTACGAGCAGTACTTC. This gives the protein CASSVMGGRNYEQYF.

The chain has TRBV10-3 and TRBJ2-7, with 11 bases matching TRBD1. The ends lost 3 bases at V and 6 bases at J; junction bases unmatched: 4. The CDR3 has 14 amino acids. The V gene's germline CDR1 is ENHRY and CDR2 SYGVKD. CDR3 amino acids: CAISDGQGAFEQYF. The DNA for the CDR3 is TGTGCCATCAGTGACGGACAGGGGGCCTTCGAGCAGTACTTC.

The V gene is TRBV5-3, the J gene TRBJ1-1, with 7 bases fitting TRBD1. TRBV5-3 belongs to the ORF category, with a function that is uncertain. Trimming at V came to 3 bases and at J to 3 bases, leaving 5 bases not matched to a gene. The CDR3 is 14 residues long. The CDR3 DNA sequence: TGTGCCAGAAGCTATCGACAGGGAGACACTGAAGCTTTCTTT. Translation: CARSYRQGDTEAFF.

V and J are TRBV6-5 and TRBJ1-4; D might be TRBD1 (6 bases). Germline V gives CDR1 MNHEY, CDR2 SVGAGI. This CDR3 comprises 13 residues. V gave up 6 bases and J gave up 7 bases, with 12 bases separating them. This chain's CDR3 is CASSLTRGEKLFF. The DNA of the CDR3 is TGTGCCAGCAGCCTAACCAGGGGTGAAAAACTGTTTTTT.

This clone turned up a few times. V and J are TRBV2 and TRBJ1-5; D gene uncertain. Trimming removed 3 bases at V and 7 bases at J, with 10 bases between. CDR1 and CDR2 from the germline V gene are SNHLY and FYNNEI. The CDR3 runs 13 residues. CDR3 loop: CASSDSPNQPQHF. The CDR3 DNA follows: TGTGCCAGCAGTGATTCACCTAACCAGCCCCAGCATTTT.

J is TRBJ1-2 and V is TRBV28; the D gene is possibly TRBD1 (6 bases). In germline, CDR1 is MDHEN, CDR2 SYDVKM. The germline V and J ends were trimmed by 5 bases and 6 bases, with 19 bases remaining between them. This CDR3 has 15 residues. CDR3 nucleotides: TGTGCCAGCAGTAAACCCTCTACAGGGCAGGATGGCTACACCTTC. Translation: CASSKPSTGQDGYTF.

This chain links TRBV4-1 with TRBJ2-4; 11 nucleotides match TRBD2. This CDR3 is built from 17 residues. The V and J ends lost 2 bases and 1 base, in that order; junction bases with no gene match: 4. Germline CDR1 is MGHRA and CDR2 is YSYEKL. The CDR3 loop reads CASSQPTSGKAKNIQYF. The CDR3 DNA follows: TGCGCCAGCAGCCAACCGACTAGCGGGAAGGCCAAAAACATTCAGTACTTC.

V gene TRBV6-2 or TRBV6-3 combines with J gene TRBJ2-7; 8 bases are a match to TRBD1. Trimming cost V 0 bases and J 5 bases; bases outside gene matches: 6. Germline values: CDR1 MNHEY, CDR2 SVGEGT. The CDR3 sequence is 15 residues long. In DNA form, the CDR3 reads TGTGCCAGCAGTTACTCAATCGACAGGGGCCACGAGCAGTACTTC. Its protein product is CASSYSIDRGHEQYF.

This clone was detected only a few times. This chain joins TRBV2 and TRBJ1-4; D may be TRBD1 (5 bases). The CDR3 is 16 amino acids. The V end was cut by 3 bases, the J end by 4 bases, with 15 bases between. From germline, CDR1 is SNHLY and CDR2 FYNNEI. This CDR3 reads CASSDRGSRDNEKLFF. The CDR3, as DNA: TGTGCCAGCAGTGACCGGGGGTCTCGTGATAATGAAAAACTGTTTTTT.

This chain connects TRBV6-5 to TRBJ1-2; 7 bases are shared with TRBD1. CDR1 is MNHEY, CDR2 SVGAGI, per germline. Unmatched junction bases numbered 3, after V lost 2 bases and J lost 0 bases. This CDR3 is built from 15 residues. The CDR3: CASSYQGGTNYGYTF. In DNA form, the CDR3 reads TGTGCCAGCAGTTACCAGGGGGGAACTAACTATGGCTACACCTTC.

The chain uses TRBV19 and TRBJ2-2; 8 positions agree with TRBD1. V dropped 7 bases and J dropped 0; count of bases not matched to a gene: 10. Germline CDR1 is LNHDA and CDR2 is SQIVND (reference sequence). The CDR3 covers 17 residues. CDR3 DNA: TGTGCCAGTAACCCCCGGACAGGGTGGCCGAACACCGGGGAGCTGTTTTTT. Translating gives CASNPRTGWPNTGELFF.

The chain employs TRBV6-5 and TRBJ2-6, with unresolved D. The ends were cut back, 0 bases at V and 1 base at J, with 7 bases in the middle. CDR3 length: 16 residues. Germline lookup yields CDR1 MNHEY and CDR2 SVGAGI. Written as DNA, the CDR3 is TGTGCCAGCAGTTACTCGAAAGCGTCTGGGGCCAACGTCCTGACTTTC. It translates to CASSYSKASGANVLTF.

The chain has TRBV2 and TRBJ2-1, with D tentatively TRBD2 (6 bases). Germline lookup yields CDR1 SNHLY and CDR2 FYNNEI. This CDR3 comprises 11 residues. V was clipped by 7 bases and J by 7 bases, with 8 bases between them. The CDR3 coding sequence is TGTGCCAGCAACCGGGGGAATGAGCAGTTCTTC. This translates into CASNRGNEQFF.